Below are 2 T cell receptor beta chains sequenced from a single sample in a study of blood T cell repertoires in COVID-19. Assay: immunoSEQ multiplex PCR; the TCRdb copy retains only in-frame clones and omits some. The sample lists 65,000 to 80,000 clones, over 80% occurring once. Sequenced: peripheral blood. These receptor sequences come from a man aged 45-60 years with active COVID-19.

The chain uses TRBV7-9 and TRBJ1-1; 7 nucleotides match TRBD1. CDR3 length: 16 residues. CDR1 and CDR2 (germline): SEHNR, FQNEAQ (reference sequence). V shed 5 bases and J 4 bases; nucleotides not matched to a gene: 13. This CDR3 reads CASSPRGQAVGTEAFF. CDR3 bases: TGTGCCAGCAGCCCGAGAGGACAGGCGGTTGGCACTGAAGCTTTCTTT.

The chain uses TRBV18 and TRBJ2-3; 7 bases line up with TRBD1. The CDR3 totals 15 residues. Germline CDR1 is KGHSH and CDR2 is LQKENI. V trimming: 3 bases; J trimming: 3 bases; junction bases outside the gene matches: 6. As DNA, the CDR3 is TGTGCCAGCTCACCGACAGGGTTCAGGACAGATACGCAGTATTTT. It yields the protein CASSPTGFRTDTQYF.